This T cell receptor (beta chain) was found in a study of blood T cell repertoires in COVID-19. The CDR3 contains 16 residues. The J segment lost 9 bases and the V segment lost 4 bases, leaving 6 bases of the junction unmatched. CDR1 and CDR2 (germline): MGHRA, YSYEKL. This table comes from immunoSEQ multiplex PCR, and its TCRdb copy is limited to in-frame clones, with some not included. This sample carries some 330,000 clones, about four fifths of them seen once, and the ten largest clones take less than 6%. What was sequenced was PBMCs or T cells enriched from blood (not recorded which). This chain uses TRBV4-1 with TRBJ2-2; TRBD2 matches 15 bases. The origin of this receptor is a woman aged 45-60 years who had recovered from COVID-19. The CDR3 reads CASSPSGTSGRRELFF. The CDR3 DNA follows: TGCGCCAGCAGCCCTTCGGGGACTAGCGGGAGGAGGGAGCTGTTTTTT.